These T cell receptor beta chains were read from a single sample in a study of identical twins. From the 5' RACE reads, TCRdb called clonotypes with MiXCR, one entry per CDR3 protein. This table has 120,000 to 150,000 distinct CDR3 sequences, under 4.5% appearing once. Input material: memory T cells sorted from blood. These receptors all stem from a man aged 18 to 29 in good health. The CDR3 runs from the conserved cysteine through the conserved F or W. Fields, in order: D gene, clone size, V gene, CDR3 length, J gene, CDR3 protein, CDR3 DNA. D genes are given only for firm matches. Expanded clones get a size class; other rows say once, few or many, or leave the size out.

D gene: NA
clone size: many
V gene: TRBV7-2
CDR3 length: 13
J gene: TRBJ1-2
CDR3 protein: CASSSKGGYGYTF
CDR3 DNA: TGTGCCAGCAGCTCTAAGGGTGGCTATGGCTACACCTTC

D gene: TRBD2
clone size: many
V gene: TRBV6-2/TRBV6-3
CDR3 length: 16
J gene: TRBJ2-7
CDR3 protein: CASSDPIAGAPYEQYF
CDR3 DNA: TGTGCCAGCAGTGACCCCATAGCGGGAGCCCCCTACGAGCAGTACTTC

D gene: TRBD1
clone size: many
V gene: TRBV5-1
CDR3 length: 14
J gene: TRBJ1-6
CDR3 protein: CASSFRGENSPLHF
CDR3 DNA: TGCGCCAGCAGTTTCAGGGGGGAAAATTCACCCCTCCACTTT

D gene: NA
clone size: many
V gene: TRBV5-6
CDR3 length: 15
J gene: TRBJ1-1
CDR3 protein: CASSLGRRMNTEAFF
CDR3 DNA: TGTGCCAGCAGCTTGGGGAGGCGGATGAACACTGAAGCTTTCTTT

D gene: TRBD2
clone size: many
V gene: TRBV5-5
CDR3 length: 15
J gene: TRBJ2-1
CDR3 protein: CASSSLFRRGGEQFF
CDR3 DNA: TGTGCCAGCAGCTCGCTCTTTCGGCGGGGAGGGGAGCAGTTCTTC

D gene: NA
clone size: NA
V gene: TRBV5-1
CDR3 length: 13
J gene: TRBJ2-1
CDR3 protein: CASSLGTQNEQFF
CDR3 DNA: TGCGCCAGCAGCTTGGGTACTCAGAATGAGCAGTTCTTC

D gene: TRBD2
clone size: many
V gene: TRBV5-5
CDR3 length: 16
J gene: TRBJ2-5
CDR3 protein: CASSPGLAGGQETQYF
CDR3 DNA: TGTGCCAGCAGCCCGGGACTAGCGGGAGGGCAAGAGACCCAGTACTTC

D gene: NA
clone size: many
V gene: TRBV27
CDR3 length: 14
J gene: TRBJ2-3
CDR3 protein: CASSFNRFTDTQYF
CDR3 DNA: TGTGCCAGCAGTTTTAACCGATTCACAGATACGCAGTATTTT

D gene: TRBD1
clone size: many
V gene: TRBV27
CDR3 length: 14
J gene: TRBJ2-3
CDR3 protein: CASTLGTGADTQYF
CDR3 DNA: TGTGCCAGCACCCTAGGGACAGGCGCAGATACGCAGTATTTT

D gene: NA
clone size: many
V gene: TRBV7-9
CDR3 length: 15
J gene: TRBJ2-4
CDR3 protein: CASSLGGLAKNIQYF
CDR3 DNA: TGTGCCAGCAGCTTGGGGGGGCTTGCCAAAAACATTCAGTACTTC

D gene: NA
clone size: many
V gene: TRBV20-1
CDR3 length: 11
J gene: TRBJ2-5
CDR3 protein: CSARAGETQYF
CDR3 DNA: TGCAGTGCTAGAGCAGGGGAGACCCAGTACTTC

D gene: TRBD2
clone size: few
V gene: TRBV2
CDR3 length: 14
J gene: TRBJ2-7
CDR3 protein: CASTRGLDYYEQYF
CDR3 DNA: TGTGCCAGCACCCGGGGACTAGATTACTACGAGCAGTACTTC

D gene: NA
clone size: NA
V gene: TRBV6-1
CDR3 length: 17
J gene: TRBJ1-3
CDR3 protein: CASSDRRLGYGGNTIYF
CDR3 DNA: TGTGCCAGCAGCGACCGCCGACTAGGGTACGGTGGAAACACCATATATTTT

D gene: TRBD2
clone size: many
V gene: TRBV11-2
CDR3 length: 17
J gene: TRBJ2-1
CDR3 protein: CASSLGVSGGSYNEQFF
CDR3 DNA: TGTGCCAGCAGCTTAGGAGTTTCGGGAGGCTCCTACAATGAGCAGTTCTTC

D gene: NA
clone size: many
V gene: TRBV12-3/TRBV12-4
CDR3 length: 17
J gene: TRBJ1-2
CDR3 protein: CASSKRVGGRVVPGYTF
CDR3 DNA: TGTGCCAGCAGTAAGAGGGTGGGAGGACGGGTTGTACCGGGCTACACCTTC

D gene: NA
clone size: many
V gene: TRBV6-5
CDR3 length: 14
J gene: TRBJ2-1
CDR3 protein: CASSYTGSYNEQFF
CDR3 DNA: TGTGCCAGCAGTTACACTGGGTCCTACAATGAGCAGTTCTTC

D gene: TRBD2
clone size: many
V gene: TRBV20-1
CDR3 length: 15
J gene: TRBJ2-1
CDR3 protein: CSASKGSGSRTEQFF
CDR3 DNA: TGCAGTGCTAGTAAGGGTAGCGGGAGTAGGACTGAGCAGTTCTTC

D gene: NA
clone size: many
V gene: TRBV29-1
CDR3 length: 14
J gene: TRBJ2-7
CDR3 protein: CSVNPGEGSYEQYF
CDR3 DNA: TGCAGCGTCAATCCAGGTGAGGGGTCCTACGAGCAGTACTTC

D gene: NA
clone size: many
V gene: TRBV13
CDR3 length: 14
J gene: TRBJ2-1
CDR3 protein: CASSLGNSLIEQFF
CDR3 DNA: TGTGCCAGCAGCTTAGGTAACAGTTTAATTGAGCAGTTCTTC

D gene: NA
clone size: few
V gene: TRBV20-1
CDR3 length: 15
J gene: TRBJ2-2
CDR3 protein: CSARDLGYPTGELFF
CDR3 DNA: TGCAGTGCTAGAGATCTGGGCTACCCCACCGGGGAGCTGTTTTTT

D gene: NA
clone size: many
V gene: TRBV7-2
CDR3 length: 14
J gene: TRBJ1-1
CDR3 protein: CASSPRTATLYGFF
CDR3 DNA: TGTGCCAGCAGCCCGCGGACAGCCACTCTTTATGGTTTCTTT

D gene: NA
clone size: many
V gene: TRBV6-1
CDR3 length: 14
J gene: TRBJ1-5
CDR3 protein: CASNRIYSNQPQHF
CDR3 DNA: TGTGCCTCGAACAGGATTTATAGCAATCAGCCCCAGCATTTT

D gene: NA
clone size: many
V gene: TRBV20-1
CDR3 length: 19
J gene: TRBJ2-6
CDR3 protein: CSARVSSGRSRGWANVLTF
CDR3 DNA: TGCAGTGCTAGAGTCTCGTCGGGGAGGTCCAGGGGATGGGCCAACGTCCTGACTTTC

D gene: TRBD2
clone size: many
V gene: TRBV7-8
CDR3 length: 13
J gene: TRBJ2-1
CDR3 protein: CASSLRGDNEQFF
CDR3 DNA: TGTGCCAGCAGCTTACGGGGGGACAATGAGCAGTTCTTC

D gene: TRBD2
clone size: many
V gene: TRBV6-5
CDR3 length: 16
J gene: TRBJ2-3
CDR3 protein: CASSYFGTSGTDTQYF
CDR3 DNA: TGTGCCAGCAGTTACTTCGGGACTAGCGGCACAGATACGCAGTATTTT

D gene: NA
clone size: many
V gene: TRBV20-1
CDR3 length: 15
J gene: TRBJ1-5
CDR3 protein: CSARDPGKGNQPQHF
CDR3 DNA: TGCAGTGCTAGAGATCCGGGGAAGGGCAATCAGCCCCAGCATTTT

D gene: NA
clone size: many
V gene: TRBV5-5
CDR3 length: 14
J gene: TRBJ2-7
CDR3 protein: CASSLNRNSYEQYF
CDR3 DNA: TGTGCCAGCAGCTTAAACAGGAACTCCTACGAGCAGTACTTC

D gene: NA
clone size: many
V gene: TRBV7-6
CDR3 length: 14
J gene: TRBJ1-5
CDR3 protein: CASSLPYSNQPQHF
CDR3 DNA: TGTGCCAGCAGCTTACCTTATAGCAATCAGCCCCAGCATTTT

D gene: NA
clone size: many
V gene: TRBV28
CDR3 length: 12
J gene: TRBJ2-7
CDR3 protein: CASSLNPDEQYF
CDR3 DNA: TGTGCCAGCAGTTTAAACCCCGACGAGCAGTACTTC

D gene: TRBD1
clone size: many
V gene: TRBV5-1
CDR3 length: 14
J gene: TRBJ1-1
CDR3 protein: CASSLQGMNTEAFF
CDR3 DNA: TGCGCCAGCAGCTTACAGGGGATGAACACTGAAGCTTTCTTT

D gene: NA
clone size: many
V gene: TRBV2
CDR3 length: 14
J gene: TRBJ1-5
CDR3 protein: CASSPEGGNQPQHF
CDR3 DNA: TGTGCCAGCAGTCCGGAGGGGGGCAATCAGCCCCAGCATTTT

D gene: NA
clone size: many
V gene: TRBV6-2/TRBV6-3
CDR3 length: 13
J gene: TRBJ2-2
CDR3 protein: CASSYRSIGELFF
CDR3 DNA: TGTGCCAGCAGTTACAGGTCAATCGGGGAGCTGTTTTTT

D gene: NA
clone size: many
V gene: TRBV11-3
CDR3 length: 15
J gene: TRBJ2-2
CDR3 protein: CASSSGLLNTGELFF
CDR3 DNA: TGTGCCAGCAGCTCGGGGCTTCTTAACACCGGGGAGCTGTTTTTT

D gene: NA
clone size: few
V gene: TRBV12-3/TRBV12-4
CDR3 length: 14
J gene: TRBJ1-5
CDR3 protein: CASSSWGVNQPQHF
CDR3 DNA: TGTGCCAGCAGTTCGTGGGGGGTCAACCAGCCCCAGCATTTT

D gene: NA
clone size: many
V gene: TRBV5-1
CDR3 length: 12
J gene: TRBJ1-6
CDR3 protein: CASSLPSSPLHF
CDR3 DNA: TGCGCCAGCAGCTTGCCGAGTTCACCCCTCCACTTT

D gene: NA
clone size: few
V gene: TRBV11-1
CDR3 length: 18
J gene: TRBJ2-4
CDR3 protein: CASSPPGLILVAKNIQYF
CDR3 DNA: TGTGCCAGCAGCCCACCGGGACTTATCCTAGTGGCCAAAAACATTCAGTACTTC

D gene: TRBD2
clone size: many
V gene: TRBV5-1
CDR3 length: 13
J gene: TRBJ2-1
CDR3 protein: CASRSGLGNEQFF
CDR3 DNA: TGCGCCAGCCGATCTGGACTAGGCAATGAGCAGTTCTTC

D gene: NA
clone size: many
V gene: TRBV7-2
CDR3 length: 12
J gene: TRBJ2-1
CDR3 protein: CASSDRPEGQFF
CDR3 DNA: TGTGCCAGCAGCGACCGGCCGGAAGGGCAGTTCTTC

D gene: TRBD2
clone size: few
V gene: TRBV7-9
CDR3 length: 12
J gene: TRBJ2-7
CDR3 protein: CASSLHPAGEYF
CDR3 DNA: TGTGCCAGCAGCTTGCATCCAGCGGGAGAGTACTTC

D gene: NA
clone size: many
V gene: TRBV7-8
CDR3 length: 15
J gene: TRBJ1-6
CDR3 protein: CASSLLESYNSPLHF
CDR3 DNA: TGTGCCAGCAGCTTATTAGAGTCCTATAATTCACCCCTCCACTTT

D gene: NA
clone size: many
V gene: TRBV6-5
CDR3 length: 15
J gene: TRBJ2-1
CDR3 protein: CASSYRRDSYNEQFF
CDR3 DNA: TGTGCCAGCAGTTACCGTCGGGACTCCTACAATGAGCAGTTCTTC

D gene: NA
clone size: many
V gene: TRBV5-1
CDR3 length: 13
J gene: TRBJ1-4
CDR3 protein: CASRPLEGEKLFF
CDR3 DNA: TGCGCCAGCAGGCCCTTGGAAGGGGAAAAACTGTTTTTT

D gene: NA
clone size: many
V gene: TRBV7-3
CDR3 length: 15
J gene: TRBJ2-7
CDR3 protein: CASSLAGQPSYEQYF
CDR3 DNA: TGTGCCAGCAGCTTGGCGGGACAGCCCTCCTACGAGCAGTACTTC